The clone carrying this T cell receptor beta chain appeared once. TCRdb's copy holds only in-frame clones and misses some; the assay was immunoSEQ multiplex PCR. The table records about 110,000 clones, approximately 90% of them present only once. This sample stems from a study of T cell changes during pregnancy in multiple sclerosis. CDR1 and CDR2 (germline): LGHNA, YNFKEQ. The CDR3 contains 16 residues. V lost 1 base and J lost 0, with 12 bases in between. Sequencing used peripheral blood, obtained after pregnancy. The chain combines TRBV4-2 with TRBJ1-2; no clear D. The source is a female donor with multiple sclerosis, enrolled in a pregnancy study. This CDR3 reads CASSQGLIPANYGYTF. The CDR3 DNA reads TGTGCCAGCAGCCAAGGTCTAATACCGGCTAACTATGGCTACACCTTC.